This entry is about one TCR beta chain. Its antigen target is currently unknown. Base qualities are not provided; no much larger clone lies one nucleotide away. This entry belongs to a study of cytomegalovirus exposure and HLA in healthy donors (dated by TCRdb to the late 2010s). Study-level background: An earlier analysis of approximately 590 of the donors reported 250 to 300 Gb of sequence data and roughly 110 million unique TCR beta sequences from about 179 million T cells. An early release covering roughly 640 HLA-typed donors comprised approximately 290 gigabases of sequencing data and around 86 million unique TCR sequences. Among the roughly 410 genotyped donors, around 81% belonged to the genetic ancestry cluster associated with self-reported Caucasian donors. The study aimed to test whether cataloging public T cell receptors could reveal signatures of past pathogen exposure. Using immunosequencing, the study profiled T cell repertoires from 666 subjects and related those repertoires to cytomegalovirus serostatus. A separate validation cohort of about 110 different subjects was used in addition to the approximately 670-subject first cohort. To predict cytomegalovirus infection status, the study combined high-throughput TCR immunosequencing, statistical association of individual TCRs with disease status, and machine learning. A later analysis re-analyzed previously published TCR beta repertoires from 666 donors and added high-resolution HLA genotyping to study TCR occurrence patterns. The later analysis used no new phenotypic data to find candidate immune exposures, relying instead on TCR beta sequences and their occurrence across donors. An earlier analysis of 500 to 650 of the donors applied high-throughput TCR beta sequencing to assess whether each TCR beta V gene segment acted as functional or pseudogenic. Alongside the repertoire data, information on donor age, sex, ethnicity and CMV serostatus was compiled. Genome-wide SNP genotypes for about 65% of the 666 donors were used in a later genetic analysis, which treated that subset as a discovery cohort. All discovery cohort repertoires had been generated using a single sequencing platform. Class I and class II HLA loci were covered by the typing at four-digit resolution. The number of donors typed differed by locus, with roughly 620-630 for A, B, C, DRB1 and DQB1, more than 500 for DQA1, under 610 for DPA1, and roughly 450 for DPB1. A handful of DR-DQ haplotypes were handled as single units for association and clustering because linkage in the cohort was strong. Among about 390 genotyped donors of the cohort, an average of about 240,000 unique TCR beta nucleotide sequences were sequenced per donor, roughly 18% of them non-productive.

Points the paper makes about the study in general: Because counts were too low, roughly 16 rarely observed V segments, including chromosome 9 orphons, were left out of the earlier analysis of about 500 of the donors. A later analysis associated 17,000 or so TCR beta sequences with specific HLA alleles at a false discovery rate of 0.05. In a later analysis, several top co-occurrence clusters were reported to appear linked to parvovirus B19, influenza, CMV and Epstein-Barr virus. A further reported finding was that TCR beta sequences accurately predicted the HLA-A and HLA-B alleles for most subjects in the first cohort. An earlier analysis of 587 of the donors showed that most TCR beta V segments appeared in productive rearrangements either about 87% or about 30% of the time, which broadly matched IMGT annotations. Strong co-occurrence of HLA alleles, especially DR and DQ, made assigning TCR associations to individual alleles difficult. In a later analysis, TCR association rates were found to vary across HLA loci, with the most associated TCRs seen for DRB1 alleles and the fewest for HLA-C alleles. For the cohort, immune exposure information was limited to CMV serostatus. According to a later analysis, most CMV-associated TCR beta chains appeared to be HLA-restricted, and the HLA associations seemed to be driven largely by CMV exposure. A cluster of highly shared sequence variants was judged likely to be a technical artifact of the sequencing pipeline. In vitro tests confirmed that a few of the cytomegalovirus-associated TCR beta chains recognize cytomegalovirus antigens. The classifier was reported to diagnose cytomegalovirus status with high specificity and sensitivity in both the original and validation cohorts. While some public TCRs were present in many individuals, most TCR sequences turned up only very rarely across donors. A later genetic analysis reported fewer N-insertions in productive TCRs among donors in an Asian-associated ancestry cluster than the roughly 700-donor mean. In a later genetic analysis, a missense DCLRE1C variant was associated with V-gene and J-gene trimming of TCR beta chains, and the association was replicated in an independent cohort. The study listed 164 TCR beta chains as associated with cytomegalovirus. The cohort was sequenced for TCR beta chains only, and without alpha or paired-chain data the features that could be detected were limited. In a later analysis, HLA-associated TCR beta chains were found to be more clonally expanded and to have lower generation probabilities than equally common non-associated chains. Sequencing depth was assumed to be roughly uniform across donors in the presence/absence analyses, though that assumption may not hold. Linkage disequilibrium might explain the correlated functional status among segregating V segments, but an unknown experimental factor could not be ruled out. Because HLA typing was missing for some donors at each locus, association tests included only the typed subset. The 87-base-pair reads could not distinguish some IMGT-functional V segments, including TRBV6-2 and TRBV6-3, so those segments were excluded. According to the authors, the approach could potentially be generalized to other disease states and immunological phenotypes.

Receptor libraries were prepared by the immunoSEQ multiplex PCR assay. A mixture of 60 forward primers for TCR Vbeta segments and 13 reverse primers for TCR Jbeta segments was used in the multiplex PCR. A multiplex PCR assay on genomic DNA amplified the CDR3 region of rearranged TCR beta genes. The amplified TCR beta libraries were sequenced on the Illumina HiSeq System as 87-base-pair reads. The original pipeline was this. Across the 666 repertoires, a later analysis counted around 80 million unique TCR beta chains, roughly 11 million of which were shared by at least two donors. A nearest-neighbor algorithm error-corrected the raw reads and collapsed the reads into unique sequences, merging closely related sequences to remove PCR and sequencing errors. CDR3 sequences were aligned to IMGT reference sequences to assign V, D and J gene segments. For a sequence to be retained, a match of at least six nucleotides to both a V gene segment and a J gene segment was required. A rearrangement counted as productive if the CDR3 had no stop codons and remained in frame with V and J, and every other rearrangement counted as non-productive. Following IMGT convention, CDR3 was defined as the stretch from the second conserved V-encoded cysteine to the conserved J-encoded phenylalanine. Sequences without an unambiguous match to a single V gene segment were excluded from the earlier analysis of approximately 560 of the donors. In an earlier analysis of some 590 of the donors, V segments were called functional above 56.7% productive rearrangements and were called segregating when the between-donor standard deviation exceeded 5%. A statistical classification framework was developed to diagnose cytomegalovirus status using the catalog of TCR beta chain sequences. In a later analysis, TCR nucleotide sequences were compared against IMGT/GENE-DB human TR gene sequences so that V and J genes could be assigned. In a later analysis, CDR3 sequences and most-parsimonious VDJ recombination scenarios were assigned using the TCRdist pipeline. In a later analysis, each TCR beta chain was defined by its CDR3 amino acid sequence together with its V-gene family, and reads without a unique V-gene family were excluded. To address suspected cross-contamination and a sequencing artifact, a later analysis removed around 600 highly shared, low-generation-probability nucleotide sequences. A later analysis calculated a clonal expansion index for each public chain from normalized within-repertoire ranks of inferred template counts. In a later analysis, generation probabilities were computed using a VDJ recombination model fitted to out-of-frame rearrangements, and the results were checked against IGoR. In a later analysis, hypergeometric tests were used to score TCR-TCR, TCR-HLA and TCR-CMV co-occurrence, with a repertoire-size bias correction applied to TCR pairs. False discovery rates were estimated in a later analysis by permuting HLA or CMV assignments 20 times. In a later analysis, co-occurring TCRs were grouped using DBSCAN, and TCRdist sequence similarity was added for clustering within HLA-allele-positive subsets. Repertoires with fewer than 30,000 or more than 120,000 public chains were left out of co-occurrence clustering, as were about 5 repertoires with anomalous nucleotide sharing. This is the immuneACCESS table as TCRdb keeps it, with only in-frame sequences that have V and J called. A part of the clones is gone; compared with another copy, unresolved V genes explain less than half, and the rest is unexplained. For V, J and clone size, that table is used; D and trimming come from the DNA. The sample table shows approximately 140,000 clones, and 75% to 85% are seen once. The ten largest clones represent 3% to 3.5% of the sample.

The cohort consisted of 650 to 700 healthy bone marrow donors. Cohort members were all nominally healthy when sampled, although unrecorded immune exposures were likely present. The donor tested CMV seronegative, placing the donor among the 350 or so seronegative members of the cohort. Each donor provided a peripheral blood sample, and peripheral blood mononuclear cells were used for TCR beta sequencing. Genomic DNA was extracted from the blood cell samples with the Qiagen DNeasy Blood Extraction Kit. From cysteine to phenylalanine, the CDR3 is 17 amino acids long. The only DNA kept is the CDR3, 51 bases in frame from the first base. The CDR1 and CDR2 encoded by the germline V gene (reference sequence) are SEHNR and FQNEAQ. Deletion took 7 bases off V and 1 base off J, with a span of 22 bases between the germline ends.

Sequences were obtained from PBMCs. This TCR was sampled from a female donor in good health and CMV-seronegative. The sequence joins TRBV7-9 to TRBJ1-1; D gene: possibly TRBD1, on 6 matching bases. The encoded CDR3 is CASKGGAGNAANTEAFF. The DNA reads TGTGCCAGCAAGGGGGGGGCCGGGAACGCGGCGAACACTGAAGCTTTCTTT. The CDR3, completed at both ends by the reference TRBV7-9 and TRBJ1-1 genes, gives the full variable domain DTGVSQNPRHKITKRGQNVTFRCDPISEHNRLYWYRQTLGQGPEFLTYFQNEAQLEKSRLLSDRFSAERPKGSFSTLEIQRTEQGDSAMYLCASKGGAGNAANTEAFFGQGTRLTVV.